A selection of T cell receptor beta chains follows, all from one sample in a study of blood T cell repertoires in COVID-19. Sequenced by immunoSEQ multiplex PCR; TCRdb stores in-frame clones only, minus some. The sample records some 400,000 clones, about 87% being singletons. Sequenced sample: peripheral blood. The receptor source for this set is a human donor in a cohort sampled during active COVID-19. CDR3s include the opening cysteine and the closing phenylalanine or tryptophan. Each record gives: D gene, J gene, clone size, V gene, CDR3 protein, CDR3 DNA. The D gene is left open where the match is weak. Clone size is shown for a subset of rows, as once, few, many or a class of expanded clone.

>NA|TRBJ2-7|NA|TRBV28
CASTIGDNEQYF
TGTGCCAGCACTATCGGCGACAACGAGCAGTACTTC
>TRBD1|TRBJ2-3|NA|TRBV7-9
CASSSTGVEADTQYF
TGTGCCAGCAGCTCCACAGGGGTAGAGGCAGATACGCAGTATTTT
>TRBD2|TRBJ2-5|NA|TRBV7-2
CASSPGRIGETQYF
TGTGCCAGCAGCCCCGGGAGGATAGGGGAGACCCAGTACTTC
>NA|TRBJ2-7|NA|TRBV12-3/TRBV12-4
CASSFRSYEQYF
TGTGCCAGCAGTTTTAGATCCTACGAGCAGTACTTC
>NA|TRBJ2-2|NA|TRBV5-8
CASRRFKVGELFF
TGTGCCAGCAGGAGGTTCAAAGTCGGGGAGCTGTTTTTT
>TRBD1|TRBJ2-2|NA|TRBV4-1
CASSRTGGLTGELFF
TGCGCCAGCAGCCGAACAGGGGGCCTGACCGGGGAGCTGTTTTTT
>TRBD1|TRBJ1-6|NA|TRBV2
CASRMDRGNSPLHF
TGTGCCAGCAGAATGGACAGGGGTAATTCACCCCTCCACTTT
>NA|TRBJ2-1|NA|TRBV9
CASSVTGTYNEQFF
TGTGCCAGCAGCGTAACAGGGACCTACAATGAGCAGTTCTTC
>NA|TRBJ1-2|NA|TRBV7-2
CASSLAGIGYGYTF
TGTGCCAGCAGTCTTGCGGGGATAGGGTATGGCTACACCTTC
>TRBD2|TRBJ2-7|NA|TRBV5-1
CASSPRASGYYEQYF
TGCGCCAGCAGCCCCCGGGCTAGCGGATACTACGAGCAGTACTTC
>NA|TRBJ1-2|NA|TRBV5-6
CASSPSWGDGYTF
TGTGCCAGCAGCCCGTCATGGGGGGATGGCTACACCTTC
>TRBD1|TRBJ1-6|NA|TRBV2
CASTPDRGNSPLHF
TGTGCCAGCACCCCGGACAGGGGGAATTCACCCCTCCACTTT
>TRBD2|TRBJ2-5|NA|TRBV5-1
CASSLESERTSGSVWETQYF
TGCGCCAGCAGCTTGGAATCCGAACGGACTAGCGGGAGTGTGTGGGAGACCCAGTACTTC
>NA|TRBJ1-2|NA|TRBV3-1/TRBV3-2
CASSQEGVGRSSNYGYTF
TGTGCCAGCAGCCAAGAAGGGGTCGGCAGGTCTTCTAACTATGGCTACACCTTC
>NA|TRBJ1-1|NA|TRBV13
CASSTNIGGPGEAFF
TGTGCCAGCAGCACGAATATAGGGGGTCCTGGTGAAGCTTTCTTT
>TRBD1|TRBJ2-3|NA|TRBV9
CASSVGQGAADTQYF
TGTGCCAGCAGCGTGGGACAGGGGGCGGCAGATACGCAGTATTTT
>NA|TRBJ2-5|NA|TRBV11-1
CASSLQTSRETQYF
TGTGCCAGCAGCTTGCAAACTTCAAGAGAGACCCAGTACTTC
>NA|TRBJ1-2|NA|TRBV7-3
CASSLWGGTNYGYTF
TGTGCCAGCAGCTTATGGGGGGGAACTAACTATGGCTACACCTTC
>TRBD1|TRBJ1-1|NA|TRBV11-2
CASSSSGQGGTEAFF
TGTGCCAGCAGCTCGAGTGGACAGGGCGGGACTGAAGCTTTCTTT
>NA|TRBJ2-2|NA|TRBV30
CAWSTGTGELFF
TGTGCCTGGAGTACAGGAACCGGGGAGCTGTTTTTT
>NA|TRBJ2-2|NA|TRBV7-8
CASSLVPDRTANTGELFF
TGTGCCAGCAGCTTAGTACCGGACAGAACGGCGAACACCGGGGAGCTGTTTTTT
>NA|TRBJ1-4|NA|TRBV2
CASGVGGVNEKLFF
TGTGCCAGCGGAGTGGGTGGAGTAAATGAAAAACTGTTTTTT
>NA|TRBJ2-1|NA|TRBV27
CASSLSGGARGPRATYNEQFF
TGTGCCAGCAGTTTATCGGGGGGGGCGCGGGGCCCCCGAGCAACCTACAATGAGCAGTTCTTC
>NA|TRBJ2-7|NA|TRBV10-2
CASRGGMLLEQYF
TGCGCCAGCAGGGGCGGGATGTTGTTGGAGCAGTACTTC
>NA|TRBJ1-1|NA|TRBV12-3/TRBV12-4
CASSLNRVTEAFF
TGTGCCAGCAGTTTAAACAGGGTAACTGAAGCTTTCTTT
>NA|TRBJ1-5|few|TRBV4-2
CASSQDQGGHQPQHF
TGTGCCAGCAGCCAAGACCAGGGCGGCCATCAGCCCCAGCATTTT
>TRBD1|TRBJ1-1|NA|TRBV2
CASSEGQGVTEAFF
TGTGCCAGCAGTGAGGGACAGGGAGTCACTGAAGCTTTCTTT
>TRBD1|TRBJ1-2|NA|TRBV5-1
CASTPRYTGEGYTF
TGCGCCAGCACCCCTAGATATACAGGGGAAGGCTACACCTTC
>TRBD1|TRBJ1-1|NA|TRBV30
CAWSPGQGGEAFF
TGTGCCTGGAGTCCTGGACAGGGCGGGGAAGCTTTCTTT
>NA|TRBJ1-1|NA|TRBV28
CASTGGTSNTEAFF
TGTGCCAGCACTGGGGGGACCTCCAACACTGAAGCTTTCTTT
>TRBD1|TRBJ1-2|NA|TRBV3-1/TRBV3-2
CASSLEGQGNYGYTF
TGTGCCAGCAGCCTAGAGGGACAGGGCAACTATGGCTACACCTTC
>NA|TRBJ1-5|NA|TRBV6-1
CASSEKGNGQGPNPPNQPQHF
TGTGCCAGCAGTGAAAAGGGGAATGGGCAGGGGCCCAACCCCCCCAATCAGCCCCAGCATTTT
>NA|TRBJ2-2|NA|TRBV13
CASSTAEDTGELFF
TGTGCCAGCAGCACGGCGGAGGACACCGGGGAGCTGTTTTTT
>TRBD1|TRBJ1-3|NA|TRBV3-1/TRBV3-2
CASSQSRGPGNTIYF
TGTGCCAGCAGCCAATCAAGGGGGCCTGGAAACACCATATATTTT
>TRBD1|TRBJ1-5|NA|TRBV2
CASSEWARGLDQPQHF
TGTGCCAGCAGTGAATGGGCCAGGGGGCTGGATCAGCCCCAGCATTTT
>NA|TRBJ1-1|NA|TRBV18
CASSPPSNTEAFF
TGTGCCAGCTCACCGCCCAGTAACACTGAAGCTTTCTTT
>NA|TRBJ1-5|once|TRBV9
CASSEGWGGQPQHF
TGTGCCAGCAGCGAGGGATGGGGGGGACAGCCCCAGCATTTT
>TRBD1|TRBJ1-1|few|TRBV19
CASSKIGTEDLNTEAFF
TGTGCCAGTAGCAAGATAGGGACAGAAGACTTGAACACTGAAGCTTTCTTT
>NA|TRBJ1-5|NA|TRBV6-5
CASSRTVNQPQHF
TGTGCCAGCAGCCGGACAGTCAATCAGCCCCAGCATTTT
>TRBD1|TRBJ1-2|NA|TRBV29-1
CSVTGEYGYTF
TGCAGCGTGACAGGGGAGTATGGCTACACCTTC
>TRBD2|TRBJ2-7|NA|TRBV13
CASSLALADPYEQYF
TGTGCCAGCAGCCTGGCACTAGCGGATCCCTACGAGCAGTACTTC
>TRBD1|TRBJ2-3|NA|TRBV9
CASSVPGGLGSTDTQYF
TGTGCCAGCAGCGTACCAGGGGGCCTGGGGAGCACAGATACGCAGTATTTT
>TRBD1|TRBJ2-2|NA|TRBV6-5
CASRGQGDSGELFF
TGTGCCAGCAGGGGGCAGGGGGATTCAGGCGAGCTGTTTTTT